Listed below are T cell receptor beta chains from one sample, sequenced in a study of OX40 agonist ivuxolimab in advanced cancers. Method: immunoSEQ multiplex PCR; TCRdb's copy keeps in-frame clones and lacks some. The data hold more than 100,000 clones, with 75% to 95% observed a single time. The starting material was CD4+ or CD8+ T cells sorted from blood, obtained in a trial of the OX40 agonist ivuxolimab. Receptors originate from an adult with an advanced solid tumor such as melanoma, head and neck, liver or kidney cancer. The CDR3 runs from the conserved cysteine through the conserved F or W. The D gene is left open where the match is weak. Clone sizes are given selectively: once, few, many, or a class where the clone is expanded.

d_call	v_call	cdr3_length	j_call	clone_size	cdr3_aa	cdr3_nt
TRBD2	TRBV9	19	TRBJ2-5	NA	CASSLTGTSGSSGQETQYF	TGTGCCAGCAGCCTCACCGGGACTAGCGGGAGCTCGGGCCAAGAGACCCAGTACTTC
TRBD2	TRBV19	17	TRBJ2-3	NA	CASSRTSGPKFTDTQYF	TGTGCCAGTAGTAGGACTAGCGGGCCGAAGTTCACAGATACGCAGTATTTT
NA	TRBV28	12	TRBJ1-2	NA	CASGVEGYGYTF	TGTGCCAGCGGGGTGGAAGGCTATGGCTACACCTTC
NA	TRBV19	14	TRBJ2-7	few	CASSSGPALDEQYF	TGTGCCAGTAGTAGTGGCCCGGCGCTCGACGAGCAGTACTTC
NA	TRBV9	13	TRBJ2-5	NA	CASSPRQSETQYF	TGTGCCAGCAGCCCGCGACAGAGCGAGACCCAGTACTTC
NA	TRBV28	16	TRBJ1-1	NA	CASSFQPYRTGTEAFF	TGTGCCAGCAGTTTTCAGCCCTATAGGACGGGGACTGAAGCTTTCTTT
NA	TRBV18	11	TRBJ1-2	NA	CASSGDYGYTF	TGTGCCAGCTCAGGGGACTATGGCTACACCTTC
NA	TRBV6-5	15	TRBJ2-1	NA	CASSAGTASYNEQFF	TGTGCCAGCAGTGCCGGGACTGCTTCCTACAATGAGCAGTTCTTC
NA	TRBV7-9	12	TRBJ2-5	NA	CASSEPGETQYF	TGTGCCAGCAGCGAACCCGGCGAGACCCAGTACTTC
TRBD2	TRBV28	16	TRBJ2-1	once	CASSWGGTGHHNEQFF	TGTGCCAGCAGTTGGGGGGGTACAGGCCATCACAATGAGCAGTTCTTC
TRBD2	TRBV2	15	TRBJ2-1	NA	CASGTSGSPYNEQFF	TGTGCCAGCGGGACTAGCGGGAGCCCCTACAATGAGCAGTTCTTC
NA	TRBV19	14	TRBJ1-4	NA	CASSGGGSNEKLFF	TGTGCCAGTTCCGGCGGGGGGTCCAATGAAAAACTGTTTTTT
TRBD1	TRBV7-6	14	TRBJ1-1	NA	CASSAGQMNTEAFF	TGTGCCAGCAGCGCGGGACAGATGAACACTGAAGCTTTCTTT
NA	TRBV15	15	TRBJ1-2	once	CATSIHNPDRNGYTF	TGTGCCACCAGCATTCACAATCCCGACCGGAATGGCTACACCTTC
TRBD1	TRBV10-1	13	TRBJ2-7	few	CAILWDRGIEQYF	TGCGCCATCCTGTGGGACAGGGGTATCGAGCAGTACTTC
NA	TRBV7-8	15	TRBJ1-2	NA	CASSLADGRNYGYTF	TGTGCCAGCAGCTTAGCAGACGGGAGGAACTATGGCTACACCTTC
NA	TRBV7-6	17	TRBJ1-4	NA	CASSLVRGSTTNEKLFF	TGTGCCAGCAGCTTAGTCAGGGGCTCGACAACTAATGAAAAACTGTTTTTT
NA	TRBV19	15	TRBJ1-5	NA	CASSTLRTVNQPQHF	TGTGCCAGTAGTACCCTCCGGACAGTTAATCAGCCCCAGCATTTT
TRBD1	TRBV27	15	TRBJ2-2	NA	CASSPPDRVAGELFF	TGTGCCAGCAGTCCCCCTGACAGGGTTGCCGGGGAGCTGTTTTTT
NA	TRBV30	14	TRBJ1-2	NA	CAWSESPRGYGYTF	TGTGCCTGGAGTGAGTCCCCACGAGGATATGGCTACACCTTC
TRBD1	TRBV28	17	TRBJ2-7	NA	CASSSYPGQGYSYEQYF	TGTGCCAGCAGTTCATACCCGGGACAGGGCTACTCCTACGAGCAGTACTTC
NA	TRBV7-2	15	TRBJ1-1	NA	CASSLVGAGNTEAFF	TGTGCCAGCAGCTTAGTGGGGGCTGGGAACACTGAAGCTTTCTTT
NA	TRBV18	18	TRBJ1-3	NA	CASSPPQAGTTVGNTIYF	TGTGCCAGCTCACCACCTCAGGCAGGAACGACCGTTGGAAACACCATATATTTT
NA	TRBV7-6	13	TRBJ1-5	NA	CASSLERNQPQHF	TGTGCCAGCAGCTTAGAAAGGAATCAGCCCCAGCATTTT
NA	TRBV19	12	TRBJ2-1	NA	CASSIAGNEQFF	TGTGCCAGTAGTATAGCGGGGAATGAGCAGTTCTTC
NA	TRBV6-5	14	TRBJ2-1	NA	CASRSRDRYNEQFF	TGTGCCAGCAGGTCTCGGGACCGTTACAATGAGCAGTTCTTC